The sequence of this T cell receptor beta chain was determined in a study of blood T cell repertoires in COVID-19. Study in general: Samples of COVID-19 (acute and convalescent) were obtained from the United States, Italy and Spain. Nucleic acid was either cDNA or gDNA, and it came from T cells, B-cell-depleted T cells, or PBMCs.

Under the authors' procedure: Estimation of nucleated cell counts was performed using reference gene primer amplification. Sequencing used immunoSEQ multiplex PCR; TCRdb keeps in-frame clones, though not all of them. V, J and clone size are those of that table, while D and trimming were read from the DNA. The data hold 200,000 or so clones, with roughly 90% observed a single time. The sequencing sample was made of peripheral blood. This sequence originates from a man aged 35-49 years with active or convalescent COVID-19.

CDR3 protein: CASSEGGPNNEQFF. The CDR3 coding sequence is TGTGCCAGCAGTGAGGGGGGGCCCAACAATGAGCAGTTCTTC. V gene TRBV6-4 combines with J gene TRBJ2-1; TRBD2 is a possible D gene (7 bases). This CDR3 contains 14 residues. From germline, CDR1 is MRHNA and CDR2 SNTAGT. V gave up 3 bases and J gave up 5 bases, with 11 bases separating them.